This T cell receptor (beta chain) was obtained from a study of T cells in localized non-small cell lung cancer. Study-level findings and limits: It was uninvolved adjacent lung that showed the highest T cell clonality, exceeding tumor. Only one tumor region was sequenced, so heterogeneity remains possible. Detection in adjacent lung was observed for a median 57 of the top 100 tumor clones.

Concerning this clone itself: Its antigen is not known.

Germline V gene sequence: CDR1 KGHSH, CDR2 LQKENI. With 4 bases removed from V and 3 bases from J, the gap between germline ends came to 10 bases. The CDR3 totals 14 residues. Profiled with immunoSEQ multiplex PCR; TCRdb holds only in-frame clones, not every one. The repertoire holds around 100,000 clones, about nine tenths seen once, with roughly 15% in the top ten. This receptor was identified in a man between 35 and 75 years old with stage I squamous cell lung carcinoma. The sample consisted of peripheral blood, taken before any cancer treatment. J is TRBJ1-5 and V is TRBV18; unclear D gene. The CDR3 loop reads CASSRAEPNQPQHF. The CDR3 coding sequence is TGTGCCAGCTCACGGGCAGAGCCCAATCAGCCCCAGCATTTT.